Described below is a single T cell receptor (beta chain) sequence and its context. Antigen unknown. The data are from a study of shared clonotypes between healthy human individuals. Findings and caveats of the study: Non-shared clonotypes had lower generation probabilities than clonotypes shared by all four sorted-subset donors.

The germline V gene has CDR1 MDHEN and CDR2 SYDVKM. The CDR3 spans 15 residues. V lost 4 bases to trimming and J lost 7 bases; unmatched junction nucleotides: 6. Profiling relied on immunoSEQ multiplex PCR, and the TCRdb table lists in-frame clones only, not all of them. Of 1,400,000 or so clones listed, 98% to 99% are singletons. Source material: naive CD4+ T cells sorted from blood. Subset defined: CD45RA+ positively selected. The chain employs TRBV28 and TRBJ2-1; 11 bases are shared with TRBD1. The TCR was taken from a man between 25 and 39 years old in good health. The CDR3 region has the DNA TGTGCCAGCAGTTCACCGGGACAGGGGGTGAATGAGCAGTTCTTC. Encoded protein: CASSSPGQGVNEQFF.